These T cell receptor beta chains were read from a single sample in a study of blood T cell repertoires in COVID-19. The table came from immunoSEQ multiplex PCR; TCRdb's copy has only in-frame clones and leaves some out. The top ten clones hold around 1.8% of a sample with some 250,000 clones, 80% to 90% of them seen once. Material: PBMCs or T cells enriched from blood (not recorded which). The source is a woman aged 45-60 years who had recovered from COVID-19. Both conserved end residues are part of each CDR3. Each record gives: V gene, J gene, D gene, clone size, CDR3 protein, CDR3 DNA. D genes are given only for firm matches. Clone size is given for some rows only: seen once, a few or many times, or a class if the clone is expanded.

TRBV6-5,TRBJ1-4,NA,NA,CASSYSVRVANEKLFF,TGTGCCAGCAGTTACTCGGTCAGGGTCGCTAATGAAAAACTGTTTTTT
TRBV2,TRBJ2-7,TRBD2,NA,CASTLAGTYEQYF,TGTGCCAGCACACTAGCGGGAACCTACGAGCAGTACTTC
TRBV5-1,TRBJ2-7,TRBD1,NA,CASSERQGYEQYF,TGCGCCAGCAGTGAGAGACAGGGGTACGAGCAGTACTTC
TRBV9,TRBJ2-1,TRBD1,NA,CASSVASTGGRSYNEQFF,TGTGCCAGCAGCGTAGCTTCGACAGGGGGCAGGTCCTACAATGAGCAGTTCTTC
TRBV6-6,TRBJ1-1,NA,NA,CASSYPRGGSGTEAFF,TGTGCCAGCAGTTACCCTCGGGGAGGGAGTGGCACTGAAGCTTTCTTT
TRBV27,TRBJ1-1,NA,few,CASSFRPSGGTEAFF,TGTGCCAGCAGTTTTCGCCCCTCCGGGGGCACTGAAGCTTTCTTT
TRBV6-5,TRBJ2-2,TRBD2,NA,CASSFSGAGRGELFF,TGTGCCAGCAGTTTTTCAGGAGCGGGAAGGGGGGAGCTGTTTTTT
TRBV10-3,TRBJ1-6,NA,NA,CAISESGGSSNSPLHF,TGTGCCATCAGTGAGTCGGGAGGGTCTAGCAATTCACCCCTCCACTTT
TRBV7-2,TRBJ1-1,NA,NA,CASSSWTGHSAEAFF,TGTGCCAGCAGCTCTTGGACGGGACATAGCGCTGAAGCTTTCTTT
TRBV27,TRBJ2-7,NA,few,CASIPLQEGLRQYF,TGTGCCAGCATCCCTTTGCAGGAAGGCCTAAGGCAGTACTTC
TRBV7-9,TRBJ1-4,TRBD1,few,CASSSGTGNEKLFF,TGTGCCAGCAGCTCCGGGACAGGGAATGAAAAACTGTTTTTT
TRBV19,TRBJ2-1,TRBD1,NA,CASTFRDSSYNEQFF,TGTGCCAGTACATTTAGGGACAGCTCCTACAATGAGCAGTTCTTC
TRBV28,TRBJ1-2,TRBD1,NA,CASRTGGSYGYTF,TGTGCCAGCAGGACAGGGGGCTCATATGGCTACACCTTC
TRBV28,TRBJ2-5,NA,once,CASSSRPGTQYF,TGTGCCAGCAGTTCGCGGCCGGGGACCCAGTACTTC
TRBV9,TRBJ2-7,TRBD2,NA,CASSVGWFPSGEQYF,TGTGCCAGCAGCGTCGGATGGTTCCCTAGCGGCGAGCAGTACTTC
TRBV28,TRBJ1-2,NA,NA,CASTNQGYGYTF,TGTGCCAGCACCAATCAGGGATATGGCTACACCTTC
TRBV7-9,TRBJ1-2,NA,NA,CASSLEPLANYGYTF,TGTGCCAGCAGCTTAGAGCCCCTTGCTAACTATGGCTACACCTTC
TRBV9,TRBJ2-5,NA,NA,CASSVVPGETQYF,TGTGCCAGCAGCGTAGTCCCAGGGGAGACCCAGTACTTC
TRBV2,TRBJ2-1,TRBD1,NA,CASSVRTGGVRQTNNEQFF,TGTGCCAGTTCCGTTCGGACAGGGGGCGTCCGACAAACAAACAATGAGCAGTTCTTC
TRBV7-9,TRBJ1-1,NA,NA,CASSLEQGRTEAFF,TGTGCCAGCAGCTTAGAGCAGGGGCGAACTGAAGCTTTCTTT
TRBV5-1,TRBJ2-1,TRBD2,once,CASSRLAGDGEQYEQFF,TGCGCCAGCAGCCGGCTAGCGGGAGACGGGGAGCAGTATGAGCAGTTCTTC
TRBV5-5,TRBJ2-3,NA,NA,CASSPLLEDTQYF,TGTGCCAGCAGCCCACTACTCGAAGATACGCAGTATTTT
TRBV10-1,TRBJ2-3,TRBD1,NA,CASSGGQSLSTDTQYF,TGCGCCAGCAGTGGGGGACAGAGCCTTAGCACAGATACGCAGTATTTT
TRBV2,TRBJ2-5,NA,few,CASMGGRAQYF,TGTGCCAGCATGGGAGGTCGGGCCCAGTACTTC
TRBV2,TRBJ2-3,NA,NA,CASSVILQGTDTQYF,TGTGCCAGCAGCGTAATTTTACAGGGCACAGATACGCAGTATTTT
TRBV6-5,TRBJ2-3,TRBD1,NA,CASSNGQGRSDTQYF,TGTGCCAGCAGTAACGGACAGGGGAGGTCAGATACGCAGTATTTT
TRBV6-2/TRBV6-3,TRBJ2-2,TRBD1,NA,CASSYSMTGVFYTGELFF,TGTGCCAGCAGTTACTCGATGACAGGGGTATTTTACACCGGGGAGCTGTTTTTT
TRBV4-1,TRBJ2-6,NA,few,CASSHLGMAGQRSGANVLTF,TGCGCCAGCAGCCACCTGGGGATGGCGGGACAGAGATCTGGGGCCAACGTCCTGACTTTC
TRBV11-2,TRBJ2-5,TRBD2,few,CASSPGLVGQETQYF,TGTGCCAGCAGCCCAGGACTAGTTGGGCAAGAGACCCAGTACTTC
TRBV5-1,TRBJ1-3,TRBD1,NA,CASSWTGGAGNTIYF,TGCGCCAGCAGCTGGACAGGGGGAGCTGGAAACACCATATATTTT
TRBV28,TRBJ1-2,NA,NA,CASRRFSEGTFNYGYTF,TGTGCCAGCAGGAGGTTCTCGGAGGGGACCTTCAACTATGGCTACACCTTC
TRBV6-6,TRBJ1-6,NA,NA,CASSARDGRNSPLHF,TGTGCCAGCAGTGCCCGGGACGGGAGAAATTCACCCCTCCACTTT
TRBV12-3/TRBV12-4,TRBJ2-4,TRBD1,NA,CASSRPGQAAVF,TGTGCCAGCAGTCGCCCCGGACAGGCGGCGGTCTTC
TRBV9,TRBJ2-7,NA,NA,CASSVGGTASYEQYF,TGTGCCAGCAGCGTAGGCGGTACGGCATCCTACGAGCAGTACTTC
TRBV11-2,TRBJ2-7,NA,once,CASSLNRNSYEQYF,TGTGCCAGCAGCTTAAACAGGAACTCCTACGAGCAGTACTTC
TRBV6-2/TRBV6-3,TRBJ1-5,TRBD1,few,CASSSDRVADYSNQPQHF,TGTGCCAGCAGTTCCGACAGGGTGGCGGATTATAGCAATCAGCCCCAGCATTTT
TRBV19,TRBJ1-4,TRBD1,NA,CASISGQATNEKLFF,TGTGCCAGTATCTCCGGACAGGCAACTAATGAAAAACTGTTTTTT
TRBV18,TRBJ1-6,TRBD1,NA,CASSVDRDRRNSPLHF,TGTGCCAGCTCAGTAGACCGGGACAGGAGAAATTCACCCCTCCACTTT
TRBV9,TRBJ2-5,NA,NA,CASSVGGARQETQYF,TGTGCCAGCAGCGTAGGCGGGGCTCGCCAAGAGACCCAGTACTTC
TRBV2,TRBJ2-1,TRBD1,NA,CASTGTGIDEQFF,TGTGCCAGCACCGGGACAGGGATCGATGAGCAGTTCTTC
TRBV2,TRBJ2-3,TRBD2,NA,CASSGGGRPLTDTQYF,TGTGCCAGCAGTGGTGGCGGGAGGCCTCTCACAGATACGCAGTATTTT
TRBV5-1,TRBJ2-5,NA,NA,CASTGTSPSGQYF,TGCGCCAGCACCGGGACTTCCCCCTCGGGCCAGTACTTC
TRBV9,TRBJ1-6,TRBD1,NA,CASSVAGGFNSPLHF,TGTGCCAGCAGCGTGGCAGGGGGTTTTAATTCACCCCTCCACTTT
TRBV5-5,TRBJ1-6,NA,NA,CASSPAGPNSPLHF,TGTGCCAGCAGCCCTGCAGGGCCGAATTCACCCCTCCACTTT
TRBV30,TRBJ2-7,NA,NA,CAWSRSGYEQYF,TGTGCCTGGAGTAGGAGCGGATACGAGCAGTACTTC
TRBV7-2,TRBJ1-1,NA,NA,CASSYTGGTEAFF,TGTGCCAGCAGTTATACAGGAGGGACTGAAGCTTTCTTT
TRBV27,TRBJ2-7,NA,NA,CASSLLESGEQYF,TGTGCCAGCAGTTTATTGGAGAGCGGCGAGCAGTACTTC
TRBV27,TRBJ1-2,NA,once,CASSPLPIAAYGYTF,TGTGCCAGCAGTCCCCTCCCGATTGCGGCTTATGGCTACACCTTC
TRBV24-1,TRBJ1-1,NA,NA,CATSGSTLGPTEAFF,TGTGCCACCAGTGGCAGTACTTTGGGGCCCACTGAAGCTTTCTTT
TRBV28,TRBJ1-6,TRBD1,NA,CATWGGDRIIPLHF,TGTGCCACATGGGGTGGGGACAGGATTATCCCCCTCCACTTT
TRBV9,TRBJ2-5,NA,NA,CASTPDLRDGETQYF,TGTGCCAGCACCCCCGATTTGCGGGATGGGGAGACCCAGTACTTC
TRBV18,TRBJ2-1,TRBD2,NA,CASSPIASGLLEQFF,TGTGCCAGCTCACCGATTGCTAGCGGCCTCTTAGAGCAGTTCTTC
TRBV5-4,TRBJ2-2,TRBD1,NA,CASSLRQGGTGELFF,TGTGCCAGCAGCTTGAGACAGGGGGGGACCGGGGAGCTGTTTTTT
TRBV29-1,TRBJ2-5,NA,NA,CSVDRSPGETQYF,TGCAGCGTTGATAGGAGCCCGGGAGAGACCCAGTACTTC
TRBV28,TRBJ1-4,NA,once,CASSFYPGVEKLFF,TGTGCCAGCAGTTTTTACCCCGGGGTTGAAAAACTGTTTTTT